This TCR beta chain appears in the sequencing data of a study of blood T cell repertoires in COVID-19. Study at large: The origin of the acute and convalescent COVID-19 samples was the United States, Italy and Spain. T cells, B-cell-depleted T cells, or PBMCs provided the cDNA or gDNA that served as material.

Germline V gene sequence: CDR1 LGHDT, CDR2 YNNKEL (reference sequence). The V end lost 3 bases, the J end lost 5 bases, and 13 bases lay between the germline ends. This CDR3 spans 15 amino acids. As processed by the authors: Quantification of nucleated cells was approximated via reference gene primer amplification. This table comes from immunoSEQ multiplex PCR, and its TCRdb copy is limited to in-frame clones, with some not included. V, J and clone size are those of that table, while D and trimming were read from the DNA. This sample yields about 670,000 clones, of which 85% to 90% are seen a single time; approximately 0.3% belongs to the top ten.

This chain links TRBV3-1 (or the pseudogene TRBV3-2) with TRBJ1-4; tentative D call: TRBD1 (6 bases). The clonotype comes from a woman between 18 and 29 years old with acute or convalescent COVID-19. The sequencing input was peripheral blood. The CDR3 is CASSQVGQGNEKLFF. In DNA, the CDR3 is TGTGCCAGCAGCCAGGTGGGGCAGGGGAATGAAAAACTGTTTTTT.